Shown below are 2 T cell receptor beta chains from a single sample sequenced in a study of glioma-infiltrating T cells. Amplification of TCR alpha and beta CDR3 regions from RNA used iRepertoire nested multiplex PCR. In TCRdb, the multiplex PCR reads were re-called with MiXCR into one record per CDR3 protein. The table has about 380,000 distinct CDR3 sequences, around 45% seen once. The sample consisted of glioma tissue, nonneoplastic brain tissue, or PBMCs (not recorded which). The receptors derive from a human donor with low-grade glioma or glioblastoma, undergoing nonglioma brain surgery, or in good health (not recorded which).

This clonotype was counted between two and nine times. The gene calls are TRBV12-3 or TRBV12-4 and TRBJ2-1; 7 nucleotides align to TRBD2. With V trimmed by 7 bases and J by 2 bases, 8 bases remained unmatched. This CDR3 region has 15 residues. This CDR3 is CASNHGGITYNEQFF. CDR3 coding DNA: TGTGCCAGCAACCACGGGGGGATCACCTACAATGAGCAGTTCTTC.

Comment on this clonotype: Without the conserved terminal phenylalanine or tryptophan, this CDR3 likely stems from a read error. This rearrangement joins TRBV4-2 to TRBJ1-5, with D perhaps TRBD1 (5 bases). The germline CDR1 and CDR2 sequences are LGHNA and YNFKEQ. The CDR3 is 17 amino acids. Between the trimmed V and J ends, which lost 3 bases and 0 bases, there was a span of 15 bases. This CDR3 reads CASSQGTQALSNQPQHL. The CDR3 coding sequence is TGTGCCAGCAGCCAGGGTACACAGGCGCTTAGCAATCAGCCCCAGCATCTT.